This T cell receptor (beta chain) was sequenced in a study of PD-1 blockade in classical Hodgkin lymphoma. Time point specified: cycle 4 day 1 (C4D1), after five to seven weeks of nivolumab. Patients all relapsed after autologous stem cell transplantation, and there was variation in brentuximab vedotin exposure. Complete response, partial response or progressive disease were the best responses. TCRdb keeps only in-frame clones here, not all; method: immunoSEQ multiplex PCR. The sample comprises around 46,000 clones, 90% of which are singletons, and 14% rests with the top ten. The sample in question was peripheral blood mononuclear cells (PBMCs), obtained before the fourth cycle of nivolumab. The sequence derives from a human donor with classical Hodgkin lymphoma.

The CDR3 nucleotides are TGTGCCAGCAGTCGGGGCGAGTACAATGAGCAGTTCTTC. It is translated as CASSRGEYNEQFF. The chain uses TRBV27 and TRBJ2-1, with D perhaps TRBD1 or TRBD2 (5 bases each). CDR1 and CDR2 from the germline V gene are MNHEY and SMNVEV (reference sequence). This CDR3 contains 13 residues. V was pared by 5 bases and J by 4 bases, with 9 bases between.